This TCR beta chain was recorded in a study of cytomegalovirus exposure and HLA in healthy donors. The method was immunoSEQ multiplex PCR; TCRdb's version includes in-frame clones alone and lacks a portion of them. Counted here are approximately 260,000 clones, just over 85% occurring once; the ten biggest clones make up roughly 1%. A few counts support this clone. Its antigen is undetermined. This CDR3 comprises 15 residues. Germline loops: CDR1 SEHNR, CDR2 FQNEAQ (reference sequence). V lost 6 bases and J lost 2; bases outside the gene matches: 8. Study-wide points: The classifier reportedly diagnosed cytomegalovirus status with high sensitivity and specificity.

Sequencing input: PBMCs. This receptor was obtained from a woman between 18 and 30 years old in good health and CMV-seronegative. This rearrangement joins TRBV7-9 to TRBJ1-2, with 8 nucleotides matching TRBD1. CDR3 bases: TGTGCCAGCAGATCTGACAGGGGAAAGAACTATGGCTACACCTTC. It encodes CASRSDRGKNYGYTF.